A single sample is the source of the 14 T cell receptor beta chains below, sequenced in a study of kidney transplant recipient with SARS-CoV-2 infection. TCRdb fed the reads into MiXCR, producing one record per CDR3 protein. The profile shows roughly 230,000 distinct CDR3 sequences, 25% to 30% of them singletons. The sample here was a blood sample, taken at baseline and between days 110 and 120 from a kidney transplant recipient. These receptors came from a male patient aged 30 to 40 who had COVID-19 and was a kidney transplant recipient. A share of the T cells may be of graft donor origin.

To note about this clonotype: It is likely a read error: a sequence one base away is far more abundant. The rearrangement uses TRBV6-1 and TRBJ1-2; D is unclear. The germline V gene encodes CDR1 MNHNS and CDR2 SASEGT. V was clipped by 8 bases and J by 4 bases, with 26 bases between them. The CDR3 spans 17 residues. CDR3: CASGVFRGGRKTYGYTF. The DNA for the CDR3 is TGTGCCAGCGGTGTATTCCGAGGTGGGAGAAAGACCTATGGCTACACCTTC.

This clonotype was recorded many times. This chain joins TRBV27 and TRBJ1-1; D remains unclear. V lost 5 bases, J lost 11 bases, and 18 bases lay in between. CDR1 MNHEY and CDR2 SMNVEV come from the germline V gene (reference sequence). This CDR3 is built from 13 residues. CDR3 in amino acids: CASSPRDPGTAFF. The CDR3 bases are TGTGCCAGCAGTCCCCGGGATCCGGGTACGGCTTTCTTT.

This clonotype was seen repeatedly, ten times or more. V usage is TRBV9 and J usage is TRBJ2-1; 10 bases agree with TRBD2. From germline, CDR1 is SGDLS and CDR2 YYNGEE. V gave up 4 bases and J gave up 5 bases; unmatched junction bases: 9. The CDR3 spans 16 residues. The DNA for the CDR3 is TGTGCCAGCAGCTCACCTCGGACTAGCGGCAACAATGAGCAGTTCTTC. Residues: CASSSPRTSGNNEQFF.

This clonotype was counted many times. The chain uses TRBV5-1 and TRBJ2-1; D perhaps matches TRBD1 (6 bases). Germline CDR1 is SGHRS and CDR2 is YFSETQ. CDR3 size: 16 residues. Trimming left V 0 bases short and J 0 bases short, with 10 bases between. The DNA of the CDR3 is TGCGCCAGCAGCTTGGTGGGGGCAAGCTCCTACAATGAGCAGTTCTTC. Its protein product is CASSLVGASSYNEQFF.

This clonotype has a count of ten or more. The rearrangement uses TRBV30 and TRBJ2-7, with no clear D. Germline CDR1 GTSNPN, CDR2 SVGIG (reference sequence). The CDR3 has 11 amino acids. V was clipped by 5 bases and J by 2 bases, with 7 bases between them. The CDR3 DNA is TGTGCCTGGGGCCGACCCTACGAGCAGTACTTC. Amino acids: CAWGRPYEQYF.

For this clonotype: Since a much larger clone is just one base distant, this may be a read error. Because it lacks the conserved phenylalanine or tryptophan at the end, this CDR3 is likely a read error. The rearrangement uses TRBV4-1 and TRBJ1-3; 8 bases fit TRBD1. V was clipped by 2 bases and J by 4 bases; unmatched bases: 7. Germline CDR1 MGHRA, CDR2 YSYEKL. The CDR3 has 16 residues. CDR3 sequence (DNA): TGCGCCAGCAGCCAACGAGCGGACAGGGCCGGAAACACCATATATCTT. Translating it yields CASSQRADRAGNTIYL.

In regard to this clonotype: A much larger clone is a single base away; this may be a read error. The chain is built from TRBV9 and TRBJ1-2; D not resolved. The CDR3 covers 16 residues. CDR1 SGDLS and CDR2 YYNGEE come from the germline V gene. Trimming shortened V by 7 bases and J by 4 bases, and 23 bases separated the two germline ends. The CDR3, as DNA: TGTGCCAGCGACGGCCGGTACTCAAGAAGGACCTATGGCTACACCTTC. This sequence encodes CASDGRYSRRTYGYTF.

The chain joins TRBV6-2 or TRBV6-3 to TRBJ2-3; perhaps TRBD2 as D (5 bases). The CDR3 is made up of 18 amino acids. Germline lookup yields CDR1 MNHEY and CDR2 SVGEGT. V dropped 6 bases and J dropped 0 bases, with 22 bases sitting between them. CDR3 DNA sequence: TGTGCCAGCAGCTCGGCGCGGGCAGTCCCTAGGAGCACAGATACGCAGTATTTT. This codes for CASSSARAVPRSTDTQYF.

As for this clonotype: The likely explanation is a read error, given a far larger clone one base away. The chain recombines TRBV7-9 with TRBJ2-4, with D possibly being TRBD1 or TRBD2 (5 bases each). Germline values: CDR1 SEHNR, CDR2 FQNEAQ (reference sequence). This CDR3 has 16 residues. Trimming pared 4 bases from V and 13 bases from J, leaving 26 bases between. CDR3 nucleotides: TGTGCCAGCAGCTCCACTTCCGGGACGCCTACCTACAAGCAGTACTTC. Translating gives CASSSTSGTPTYKQYF.

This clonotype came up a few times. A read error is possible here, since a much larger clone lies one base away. As DNA, the CDR3 is TGTGCCAGCAGTGGGACAGGGAGGGATCAGCCCCAGCATTTT. This codes for CASSGTGRDQPQHF. This chain connects TRBV6-4 to TRBJ1-5, with 8 bases aligning to TRBD1. Germline V gene data show CDR1 as MRHNA and CDR2 as SNTAGT. CDR3 size: 14 residues. J gave up 5 bases and V 4 bases, and 4 bases lay outside the gene matches.

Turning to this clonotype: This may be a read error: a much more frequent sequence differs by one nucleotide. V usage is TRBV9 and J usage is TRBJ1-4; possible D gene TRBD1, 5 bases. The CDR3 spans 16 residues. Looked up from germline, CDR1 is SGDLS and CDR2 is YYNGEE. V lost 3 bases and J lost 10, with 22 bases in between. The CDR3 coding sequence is TGTGCCAGCAGCGAGGGGCAGAGGGGCGGCTCCGTAAAACTGTTTTTT. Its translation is CASSEGQRGGSVKLFF.

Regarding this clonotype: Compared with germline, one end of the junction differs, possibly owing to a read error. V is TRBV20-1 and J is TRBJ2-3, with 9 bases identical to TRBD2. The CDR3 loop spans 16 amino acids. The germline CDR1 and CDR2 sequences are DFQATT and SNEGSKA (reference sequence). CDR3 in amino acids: CSATFGLAGTMDEQCF. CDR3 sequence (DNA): TGCAGTGCCACTTTCGGGCTAGCGGGGACCATGGACGAGCAGTGCTTC.

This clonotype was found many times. The DNA for the CDR3 is TGCGCCAGCAGTGGGGTTTTTGGACCCTCCTCTGGGGCCAACGTCCTGACTTTC. Translation gives CASSGVFGPSSGANVLTF. V usage is TRBV10-2 and J usage is TRBJ2-6; D is unresolved. The CDR3 loop spans 18 amino acids. Trimming stripped 4 bases from V and 0 bases from J, with 16 bases between. CDR1 WSHSY and CDR2 SAAADI come from the germline V gene.

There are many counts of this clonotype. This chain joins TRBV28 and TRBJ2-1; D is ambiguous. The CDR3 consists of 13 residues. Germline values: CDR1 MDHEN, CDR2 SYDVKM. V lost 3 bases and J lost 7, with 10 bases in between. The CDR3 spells CASSLSRLNEQFF. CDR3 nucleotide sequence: TGTGCCAGCAGTTTGTCCCGGCTTAATGAGCAGTTCTTC.